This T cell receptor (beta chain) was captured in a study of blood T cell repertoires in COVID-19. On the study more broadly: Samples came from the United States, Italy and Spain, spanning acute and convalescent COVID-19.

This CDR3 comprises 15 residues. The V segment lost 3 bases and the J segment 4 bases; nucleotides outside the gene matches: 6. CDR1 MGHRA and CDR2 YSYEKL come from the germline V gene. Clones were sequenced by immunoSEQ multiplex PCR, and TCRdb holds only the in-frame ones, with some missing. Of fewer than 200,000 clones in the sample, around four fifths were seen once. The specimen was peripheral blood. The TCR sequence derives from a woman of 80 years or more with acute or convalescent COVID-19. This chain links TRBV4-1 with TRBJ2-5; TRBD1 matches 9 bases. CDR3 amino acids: CASSQGDRGGETQYF. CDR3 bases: TGCGCCAGCAGCCAGGGAGACAGGGGGGGAGAGACCCAGTACTTC.